The 21 T cell receptor beta chains below were found in one sample sequenced in a study of blood T cell repertoires in COVID-19. Libraries were prepared by immunoSEQ multiplex PCR; TCRdb keeps only in-frame clonotypes and omits some of them. The sample includes around 70,000 clones, roughly 85% of them seen just once. Sequenced material: peripheral blood. Every receptor here comes from a man in his 60s with active or convalescent COVID-19.

J is TRBJ1-4 and V is TRBV11-2, with D uncertain. Trimming stripped 5 bases from V and 0 bases from J, with 4 bases between. The CDR3 runs to 13 residues. Germline assignment: CDR1 SGHAT and CDR2 FQNNGV. Here the CDR3 DNA reads TGTGCCAGCAGCACAGCAACTAATGAAAAACTGTTTTTT. Translated, it gives CASSTATNEKLFF.

The V and J genes are TRBV6-5 and TRBJ2-3, with TRBD2 matching 8 bases. There are 14 residues in the CDR3. Germline trimming cut 6 bases from V and 1 base from J; bases unmatched to any gene: 3. The V gene's germline CDR1 is MNHEY and CDR2 SVGAGI. The CDR3 coding sequence is TGTGCCAGCAGCTCAGCGGGGGGCACAGATACGCAGTATTTT. Its translation is CASSSAGGTDTQYF.

This rearrangement joins TRBV2 to TRBJ1-1, with TRBD1 identical over 10 bases. With 5 bases clipped from V and 1 base from J, the junction kept 4 bases outside the gene matches. The germline CDR1 and CDR2 sequences are SNHLY and FYNNEI. The CDR3 consists of 15 residues. DNA for the CDR3: TGTGCCAGCAGTAGGGACAGGGGAAAGAACACTGAAGCTTTCTTT. Its translation: CASSRDRGKNTEAFF.

This chain connects TRBV7-2 to TRBJ1-2; D ambiguous. The CDR3 contains 14 residues. The germline gives CDR1 SGHTA, CDR2 FQGNSA. V was cut by 7 bases and J by 2 bases, with 14 bases left in between. The CDR3 loop reads CASTPSQANYGYTF. CDR3 in DNA: TGTGCCAGCACTCCATCCCAGGCGAACTATGGCTACACCTTC.

With regard to this clone: A junction boundary mismatches the germline segment, possibly from a read error. V gene TRBV25-1 combines with J gene TRBJ2-7, with a weak D call TRBD2 (6 bases). This CDR3 comprises 15 residues. The germline V gene encodes CDR1 MGHDK and CDR2 SYGVNS. The CDR3 DNA reads as TGTGCCAGCAGTACCCGCGGAGGGTCCTCCCACGAGCAGTACTTC. It specifies CASSTRGGSSHEQYF.

The J gene is TRBJ2-1, the V gene TRBV11-2; TRBD2 aligns across 8 bases. Germline V CDR1 and CDR2: SGHAT, FQNNGV. The CDR3 sequence is 15 residues long. V lost 1 base and J lost 6; bases outside the gene matches: 5. The DNA for the CDR3 is TGTGCCAGCAGCTTAGCGGGGGGGTTTCTCAATGAGCAGTTCTTC. Its protein product is CASSLAGGFLNEQFF.

This chain joins TRBV28 and TRBJ2-3; TRBD1 agrees at 9 bases. V shed 6 bases, J shed 12 bases, and the junction held 16 bases outside the gene matches. This CDR3 is built from 15 residues. Germline V lookup: CDR1 MDHEN, CDR2 SYDVKM. The CDR3 coding sequence is TGTGCCAGCAGCTCCGGGACAGGGAGCGTGGTGGGACAGTATTTT. Protein product: CASSSGTGSVVGQYF. Complete variable domain (other parts from reference TRBV28 and TRBJ2-3): DVKVTQSSRYLVKRTGEKVFLECVQDMDHENMFWYRQDPGLGLRLIYFSYDVKMKEKGDIPEGYSVSREKKERFSLILESASTNQTSMYLCASSSGTGSVVGQYFGPGTRLTVL.

This sequence joins TRBV21-1 and TRBJ1-2; no DNA check was done on the table's D call, TRBD1. TRBV21-1 is a pseudogene. This CDR3 has 16 amino acids. Written as DNA, the CDR3 is TGTGCCAGCAGCAACTGCCCTTTTGGGCAGGGTGGGGGCTACACCTTC. Protein sequence: CASSNCPFGQGGGYTF.

The chain is built from TRBV6-2 or TRBV6-3 and TRBJ1-2; D ambiguous. The CDR3 extends over 16 amino acids. V lost 5 bases and J lost 4, with 20 bases in between. Germline lookup yields CDR1 MNHEY and CDR2 SVGEGT. For the CDR3, the DNA is TGTGCCAGCAGTGCCGCGGCCCAGACTCCTCTCTATGGCTACACCTTC. Protein product: CASSAAAQTPLYGYTF.

This sequence joins TRBV5-5 and TRBJ2-7; TRBD2 is a possible D gene (6 bases). From germline, CDR1 is SGHKS and CDR2 YYEKEE (reference sequence). This CDR3 is built from 16 residues. The germline V and J ends were trimmed by 7 bases and 5 bases, with 25 bases remaining between them. The CDR3 bases are TGTGCCAGCGCTCGGGGCGGGATGACCGACTTCCACGAGCAGTACTTC. This codes for CASARGGMTDFHEQYF.

The rearrangement links TRBV5-1 to TRBJ2-7; 8 positions match TRBD1. J gave up 4 bases and V 3 bases, and 15 bases lay outside the gene matches. CDR1 is SGHRS and CDR2 is YFSETQ in the germline V gene. This CDR3 spans 17 amino acids. In DNA, the CDR3 is TGCGCCAGCAGCTCCCAGCGACAGGGGACTGGCCTATACGAGCAGTACTTC. The encoded protein is CASSSQRQGTGLYEQYF. The complete variable domain, with remaining parts taken from reference TRBV5-1 and TRBJ2-7, reads KAGVTQTPRYLIKTRGQQVTLSCSPISGHRSVSWYQQTPGQGLQFLFEYFSETQRNKGNFPGRFSGRQFSNSRSEMNVSTLELGDSALYLCASSSQRQGTGLYEQYFGPGTRLTVT.

This chain's CDR3 is CATSTPGQTRKLFF. CDR3 nucleotides: TGTGCCACCAGCACTCCGGGACAGACCCGAAAACTGTTTTTT. The rearrangement uses TRBV15 and TRBJ1-4; 7 bases are shared with TRBD1. The CDR3 is 14 residues long. Germline CDR1 and CDR2: LNHNV and YYDKDF (reference sequence). Germline trimming cut 4 bases from V and 10 bases from J; bases unmatched to any gene: 9.

The chain has TRBV28 and TRBJ1-5, with 8 bases matching TRBD1. The CDR3 loop spans 16 amino acids. Trimming took 6 bases from V and 3 from J; bases not matched to a gene: 10. CDR1 MDHEN and CDR2 SYDVKM come from the germline V gene. CDR3 sequence: CASSGVGTGINQPQHF. The CDR3 nucleotides are TGTGCCAGCAGCGGTGTCGGGACAGGAATCAATCAGCCCCAGCATTTT.

The chain carries TRBV3-1 (or the pseudogene TRBV3-2) and TRBJ1-2; weak D call: TRBD1 (5 bases). The CDR3 contains 14 residues. Trimming cost V 0 bases and J 4 bases, with 9 bases left between them. Germline loops: CDR1 LGHDT, CDR2 YNNKEL (reference sequence). The CDR3 sequence: CASSQDLRGYGYTF. CDR3 nucleotide sequence: TGTGCCAGCAGCCAAGATCTTAGGGGCTATGGCTACACCTTC.

This chain joins TRBV6-2 or TRBV6-3 and TRBJ1-6, with D possibly TRBD1 on 6 matching bases. The V and J ends lost 5 bases and 10 bases respectively, with 18 bases between them. Germline CDR1 MNHEY, CDR2 SVGEGT. The CDR3 runs 15 residues. The CDR3 nucleotides are TGTGCCAGCAGTCGAACGACAGGAGAGGAATCACCCCTCCACTTT. Encoded protein: CASSRTTGEESPLHF.

On this clone: The sample carries other DNA sequences with the same CDR3. The chain recombines TRBV4-3 with TRBJ2-3, with 13 bases fitting TRBD2. V shed 0 bases and J 6 bases; nucleotides not matched to a gene: 9. Germline V CDR1 and CDR2: LGHNA, YSLEER. The length of the CDR3 is 18 residues. This chain's CDR3 is CASSQDQTSGGAGDTQYF. The CDR3 nucleotides read TGCGCCAGCAGCCAAGATCAAACTAGCGGGGGGGCAGGGGATACGCAGTATTTT.

About this clone: An end of the junction does not agree with germline; a read error may underlie this. The rearrangement uses TRBV3-1 (or the pseudogene TRBV3-2) and TRBJ2-2, with D possibly TRBD2 on 5 matching bases. In germline, CDR1 is LGHDT, CDR2 YNNKEL (reference sequence). The CDR3 contains 15 residues. The CDR3 DNA reads as TGTGCCAGCAGCCAAGTCGCGACAAGCACCGGGGAGCCGTTTTTT. Its translation: CASSQVATSTGEPFF.

Here the CDR3 DNA reads TGCGCCTCCCGGTTAGGACAAATGAACACTGAAGCTTTCTTT. It yields the protein CASRLGQMNTEAFF. The chain has TRBV5-1 and TRBJ1-1, with a tentative D call TRBD1 (5 bases). Germline V lookup: CDR1 SGHRS, CDR2 YFSETQ. Between the trimmed V and J ends, which lost 10 bases and 0 bases, there was a span of 16 bases. CDR3 length: 14 amino acids.

In the case of this clone: One end of the junction fails to match germline, which may point to a read error. This chain links TRBV7-2 with TRBJ2-3; D gene ambiguous. CDR3 size: 14 residues. Germline CDR1 is SGHTA and CDR2 is FQGNSA. CDR3 amino acids: CASSVASSPDTQYF. CDR3 coding DNA: TGTGCCAGCAGCGTAGCTTCTTCTCCGGATACGCAGTATTTT.

The rearrangement uses TRBV6-5 and TRBJ1-1, with TRBD1 identical over 7 bases. This CDR3 spans 14 amino acids. V dropped 7 bases and J dropped 5; count of bases not matched to a gene: 10. Germline CDR1 and CDR2: MNHEY and SVGAGI. The CDR3 sequence: CASTRDSGLTEAFF. CDR3 DNA: TGTGCCAGCACTAGGGACAGTGGGTTGACTGAAGCTTTCTTT.

The V call is TRBV5-6, the J call TRBJ1-6; D gene ambiguous. The CDR3 contains 12 residues. The ends were cut back, 4 bases at V and 11 bases at J, with 10 bases in the middle. Germline CDR1 and CDR2: SGHDT and YYEEEE. CDR3 in DNA: TGTGCCAGCAGCCGTGGCAGGACACCCCTCCACTTT. Amino acid sequence: CASSRGRTPLHF.